The subject of this entry is one T cell receptor (beta chain). The data originate from a study of blood T cell repertoires in COVID-19. At the level of the study: The cDNA or gDNA used as material had been derived from T cells, B-cell-depleted T cells, or PBMCs.

Original analysis: It was from reference gene primer amplification that nucleated cell counts were estimated. Sequencing used immunoSEQ multiplex PCR; TCRdb keeps in-frame clones, though not all of them. The V and J calls and clone size are taken from that table; D and trimming were inferred from the DNA. This sample has about 170,000 clones; just under 85% occur once, and the top ten carry around 8%. CDR3 length: 15 residues. V trimming: 5 bases; J trimming: 3 bases; junction bases outside the gene matches: 7. Germline CDR1 is SGHVS and CDR2 is FNYEAQ. Sequencing used peripheral blood. This receptor was identified in a woman at least 80 years old with COVID-19, enrolled during active disease. The rearrangement joins TRBV7-6 to TRBJ2-7; 10 nucleotides match TRBD2. The CDR3 DNA reads TGTGCCAGCAGCCCTAGCGGGGGTCTCCTCTACGAGCAGTACTTC. Amino acid sequence: CASSPSGGLLYEQYF.